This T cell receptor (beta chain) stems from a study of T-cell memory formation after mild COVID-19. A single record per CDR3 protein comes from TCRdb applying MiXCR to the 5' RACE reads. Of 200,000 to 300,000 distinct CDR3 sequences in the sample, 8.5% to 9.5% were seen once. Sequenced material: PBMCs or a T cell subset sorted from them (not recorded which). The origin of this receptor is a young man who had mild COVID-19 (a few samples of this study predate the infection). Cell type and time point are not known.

The CDR3 spells CSVEVGGSETQYF. In DNA form, the CDR3 reads TGCAGCGTTGAGGTGGGGGGCTCGGAGACCCAGTACTTC. The genes are TRBV29-1 and TRBJ2-5; D assignment may be TRBD1 or TRBD2 (6 bases each). Trimming removed 3 bases from V and 5 bases from J, with 13 bases in between. Looked up from germline, CDR1 is SQVTM and CDR2 is ANQGSEA. CDR3 length equals 13 residues.